Listed below are T cell receptor beta chains from one sample, sequenced in a study of blood T cell repertoires in COVID-19. Assay: immunoSEQ multiplex PCR; the TCRdb copy retains only in-frame clones and omits some. The profile covers about 39,000 clones, with approximately 85% appearing a single time and 8.5% to 10% taken by the ten largest. The sample taken for sequencing was peripheral blood. The receptors come from a human donor in a cohort sampled during active COVID-19. The conserved cysteine and the conserved F or W are not part of the CDR3 here. Clone size is stated in some rows and not others, as once, few, many or a class when expanded.

J: TRBJ2-2
V: TRBV5-1
size: .
CDR3: ASSLNSKNTGELF

J: TRBJ2-7
V: TRBV7-2
size: .
CDR3: ASSSRTGNEQY

J: TRBJ2-1
V: TRBV25-1
size: .
CDR3: ASSENGDNEQF

J: TRBJ2-1
V: TRBV20-1
size: .
CDR3: SAKDTSGEF

J: TRBJ1-5
V: TRBV27
size: .
CDR3: ASDRAYSNQPQH

J: TRBJ2-1
V: TRBV19
size: .
CDR3: ATHHGTAYNEQF

J: TRBJ2-7
V: TRBV3-1/TRBV3-2
size: once
CDR3: ASSQTGKGSYEQY

J: TRBJ1-6
V: TRBV3-1/TRBV3-2
size: few
CDR3: ASTLGGGRNSPLH

J: TRBJ1-1
V: TRBV19
size: .
CDR3: ASSPDTLYTEAF

J: TRBJ1-5
V: TRBV30
size: .
CDR3: AWRAPGQNSNQPQH

J: TRBJ2-5
V: TRBV5-6
size: once
CDR3: ASSRGQSGETQY

J: TRBJ1-1
V: TRBV7-9
size: .
CDR3: ASSGQGTGGTEAF

J: TRBJ2-7
V: TRBV6-2/TRBV6-3
size: .
CDR3: ASSKALGRVPEQY

J: TRBJ2-5
V: TRBV29-1
size: .
CDR3: SVFDSQETQY

J: TRBJ1-6
V: TRBV12-5
size: .
CDR3: ASGLEGAGGSPLH

J: TRBJ1-5
V: TRBV2
size: .
CDR3: ASTLHREQPQH

J: TRBJ1-6
V: TRBV19
size: .
CDR3: ASSGDRGLSPLH

J: TRBJ2-5
V: TRBV11-2
size: .
CDR3: ASSSRPQGQETQY

J: TRBJ2-7
V: TRBV30
size: .
CDR3: AWSVRTSGSYEQY

J: TRBJ2-5
V: TRBV7-3
size: .
CDR3: ASSSIAGGIETQY

J: TRBJ1-2
V: TRBV4-3
size: few
CDR3: ASSQNPGTGDFGYT

J: TRBJ2-1
V: TRBV24-1
size: .
CDR3: ATSDSRQGASYEQF

J: TRBJ1-1
V: TRBV7-2
size: .
CDR3: ASSPGVLSGTEAF

J: TRBJ2-7
V: TRBV19
size: .
CDR3: ASSTQGQGGYEQY

J: TRBJ1-2
V: TRBV27
size: .
CDR3: ASSLGQGSNYGYT

J: TRBJ2-5
V: TRBV6-5
size: .
CDR3: ASRAGRPNQETQY

J: TRBJ2-2
V: TRBV5-1
size: .
CDR3: ASSSDPGHSTGELF

J: TRBJ1-4
V: TRBV4-1
size: .
CDR3: ASSHRAGYTPNEKLF

J: TRBJ2-5
V: TRBV11-2
size: .
CDR3: ASSFAGEETQY

J: TRBJ1-1
V: TRBV2
size: .
CDR3: ASTRPAGTKNTEAF

J: TRBJ1-2
V: TRBV19
size: .
CDR3: ASSVAGTGGFSSDGYT